This T cell receptor (beta chain) was observed in a study of molecular identifiers for immune sequencing clone quantification. Study overall: RNA, taken in replicates from approximately 20,000 or 100,000 naive CD8 cells, was split five ways, with four sequenced.

This clonotype was seen repeatedly, ten times or more. Previously reported methods and listed TCR primers produced the bulk TCR libraries. TCRdb re-analysed the PCR reads in MiXCR, keeping a single row per CDR3 protein. The table records about 640,000 distinct CDR3 sequences, about 20% of them present only once. Sorting isolated naive CD8 T cells as CD8+CD4-CCR7+CD45RA+ events. The sequence derives from a human donor in good health. Some libraries in this study had Jurkat cell RNA spiked in. Sequenced material: naive CD8+ T cells from blood, with Jurkat cell RNA spiked in. Sample subset: FACS-sorted CD8+CD4-CCR7+CD45RA+ naive T cells.

The CDR3 loop is CSVEEVDTQYF. Written as DNA, the CDR3 is TGCAGCGTTGAAGAAGTAGATACGCAGTATTTT. J is TRBJ2-3 and V is TRBV29-1; D gene unclear. CDR3 length: 11 amino acids. V gave up 0 bases and J gave up 5 bases, with 3 bases separating them. The germline V gene has CDR1 SQVTM and CDR2 ANQGSEA.